This record covers a single TCR beta chain. Genomic DNA per cell subset filled all wells of several immunoSEQ plates. Using immunoSEQ multiplex PCR, the repertoire was profiled, and TCRdb retains in-frame clones only, with some absent. Here the sample spans roughly 320,000 clones, roughly 87% being singletons. The entry originates in a study of shared clonotypes between healthy human individuals. CDR1 and CDR2 (germline): MGHRA, YSYEKL. Deletions cut 4 bases from V and 7 bases from J, with 16 bases between. CDR3 length: 14 amino acids. The chain carries TRBV4-1 and TRBJ1-2; D unclear. This receptor was taken from a man younger than 35 in good health. Sequenced: memory CD8+ T cells sorted from blood. Subset meaning: CD45RO+ cells pooled with CCR7-negative TemRA cells. The CDR3 DNA reads TGCGCCAGCAGCCCTTTTTTTATTCCCCGTGGCTACACCTTC. Its translation is CASSPFFIPRGYTF.